Following are 29 T cell receptor beta chains from one sample sequenced in a study of T-cell memory formation after mild COVID-19. TCRdb re-analysed the 5' RACE reads in MiXCR, keeping a single row per CDR3 protein. This table has 350,000 or so distinct CDR3 sequences, 20% to 25% appearing once. Input material: PBMCs or a T cell subset sorted from them (not recorded which). The source is a young man who had mild COVID-19 (a few samples of this study predate the infection). Cell type and time point are not known.

V usage is TRBV28 and J usage is TRBJ2-7, with a possible D match to TRBD2 (6 bases). The ends were cut back, 6 bases at V and 2 bases at J, with 17 bases in the middle. CDR1 is MDHEN and CDR2 is SYDVKM in the germline V gene. The CDR3 contains 15 residues. The CDR3 sequence is CASSWSTGRPYEQYV. CDR3 DNA: TGTGCCAGCAGCTGGTCCACCGGGAGACCCTACGAGCAGTACGTC.

The rearrangement links TRBV18 to TRBJ1-2; TRBD1 matches 8 bases. Per the germline V gene, CDR1 is KGHSH and CDR2 is LQKENI. V trimming: 3 bases; J trimming: 3 bases; junction bases outside the gene matches: 6. This CDR3 is 15 amino acids long. The CDR3 reads CASSPRTGTDYGYTF. The CDR3, as DNA: TGTGCCAGCTCACCGCGGACAGGGACCGACTATGGCTACACCTTC.

This clonotype was recorded a few times. The rearrangement links TRBV5-1 to TRBJ1-4; D gene unclear. The ends were cut back, 9 bases at V and 11 bases at J, with 20 bases in the middle. The CDR3 contains 13 residues. Germline V CDR1 and CDR2: SGHRS, YFSETQ. In DNA, the CDR3 is TGCGCCACCCGCGTGGAGACCTTCGGTAAACTGTTTTTT. Amino acids: CATRVETFGKLFF.

There are a few counts of this clonotype. The gene calls are TRBV18 and TRBJ2-5; the match to TRBD1 covers 7 bases. Germline-derived CDR1 and CDR2 are KGHSH and LQKENI. The CDR3 length is 14 residues. J was trimmed by 0 bases and V by 5 bases; bases with no gene match: 3. The CDR3 sequence: CASSVQGDQETQYF. As DNA, the CDR3 is TGTGCCAGCTCAGTGCAGGGGGACCAAGAGACCCAGTACTTC.

The chain recombines TRBV24-1 with TRBJ1-2; tentative D call: TRBD1 (5 bases). In germline, CDR1 is KGHDR, CDR2 SFDVKD. CDR3 size: 15 residues. Trimming cost V 7 bases and J 0 bases, with 14 bases left between them. CDR3 sequence (DNA): TGTGCCACCAGGACCGGGGCGGATTCTAACTATGGCTACACCTTC. Encoded protein: CATRTGADSNYGYTF.

This rearrangement joins TRBV5-5 to TRBJ2-7, with 9 positions matching TRBD1. The germline V gene encodes CDR1 SGHKS and CDR2 YYEKEE (reference sequence). V was pared by 0 bases and J by 5 bases, with 6 bases of the junction left unmatched. The CDR3 loop spans 15 amino acids. Here the CDR3 reads CASSLAITGGDEQYV. The DNA of the CDR3 is TGTGCCAGCAGCTTGGCAATAACAGGGGGCGACGAGCAGTACGTC.

V is TRBV7-2 and J is TRBJ2-1; D gene ambiguous. V lost 5 bases and J lost 0, with 14 bases in between. Germline V gives CDR1 SGHTA, CDR2 FQGNSA. The CDR3 has 16 residues. CDR3 DNA: TGTGCCAGCAGCCCCACCCCGAAGAGCTCCTACAATGAGCAGTTCTTC. Translating it yields CASSPTPKSSYNEQFF. Full variable domain (rest looked up from reference TRBV7-2 and TRBJ2-1): GAGVSQSPSNKVTEKGKDVELRCDPISGHTALYWYRQSLGQGLEFLIYFQGNSAPDKSGLPSDRFSAERTGGSVSTLTIQRTQQEDSAVYLCASSPTPKSSYNEQFFGPGTRLTVL.

The V and J genes are TRBV7-9 and TRBJ2-7; 12 bases fit TRBD2. CDR3 length: 16 residues. Trimming at V came to 5 bases and at J to 4 bases, leaving 9 bases not matched to a gene. Germline V CDR1 and CDR2: SEHNR, FQNEAQ (reference sequence). This CDR3 is CASSPPSGGAEYEQYV. The CDR3 DNA follows: TGTGCCAGCAGCCCCCCTAGCGGGGGGGCCGAATACGAGCAGTACGTC.

The chain uses TRBV20-1 and TRBJ2-5; D remains unclear. Germline V gives CDR1 DFQATT, CDR2 SNEGSKA (reference sequence). The germline V and J ends were trimmed by 3 bases and 5 bases, with 10 bases remaining between them. The length of the CDR3 is 12 residues. In nucleotides, the CDR3 is TGCAGTGCTAGGGCCGGATTGGAGACCCAGTACTTC. Amino acid sequence: CSARAGLETQYF.

The rearrangement links TRBV5-1 to TRBJ1-1; D is unresolved. V was clipped by 4 bases and J by 0 bases, with 13 bases between them. The CDR3 length is 15 residues. The germline V gene encodes CDR1 SGHRS and CDR2 YFSETQ. CDR3 amino acids: CASSATKGMNTEAFF. The CDR3 DNA follows: TGCGCCAGCAGCGCGACAAAAGGGATGAACACTGAAGCTTTCTTT.

This chain links TRBV19 with TRBJ1-1, with a weak D call TRBD1 (5 bases). Trimming removed 3 bases at V and 6 bases at J, with 14 bases between. The CDR3 runs to 14 residues. Germline V gene sequence: CDR1 LNHDA, CDR2 SQIVND (reference sequence). In DNA form, the CDR3 reads TGTGCCAGTAGTATTTTGGGGGGGAGCGCTGAAGCTTTCTTT. It codes for CASSILGGSAEAFF.

This chain joins TRBV27 and TRBJ1-2; D is possibly TRBD1 (5 bases). Germline CDR1 MNHEY, CDR2 SMNVEV (reference sequence). V gave up 4 bases and J gave up 3 bases, with 9 bases separating them. This CDR3 contains 13 residues. The CDR3 bases are TGTGCCAGCAGTTCGGTCAGGGACTATGGCTACACCTTC. The encoded protein is CASSSVRDYGYTF.

The genes are TRBV28 and TRBJ2-1; 10 positions agree with TRBD1. Germline CDR1 and CDR2: MDHEN and SYDVKM. V lost 6 bases and J lost 8; bases outside the gene matches: 10. The CDR3 runs to 15 residues. CDR3 DNA: TGTGCCAGCAGACGCCTCTGGACAGGGGGGGATGAGCAGTTCTTC. Translating it yields CASRRLWTGGDEQFF.

CDR3 sequence reads: CASSIYDSGTEAFF. CDR3 nucleotide sequence: TGTGCCAGTAGTATATACGACTCGGGCACTGAAGCTTTCTTT. The V gene is TRBV19, the J gene TRBJ1-1; no firm D call. V lost 2 bases and J 4 bases, leaving 11 bases between the germline ends. This CDR3 has 14 residues. CDR1 is LNHDA and CDR2 is SQIVND in the germline V gene (reference sequence).

This chain links TRBV2 with TRBJ2-1, with D unresolved. The CDR3 runs to 14 residues. Trimming stripped 7 bases from V and 5 bases from J, with 15 bases between. Germline CDR1 reads SNHLY; CDR2 reads FYNNEI. CDR3 sequence: CASMTSEIHNEQFF. The CDR3 bases are TGTGCCAGCATGACTTCTGAGATCCACAATGAGCAGTTCTTC.

The sample holds a few counts of this clonotype. J is TRBJ1-1 and V is TRBV5-1; TRBD1 is a possible D gene (6 bases). The CDR3 sequence is 16 residues long. CDR1 is SGHRS, CDR2 YFSETQ, per germline. V was pared by 4 bases and J by 5 bases, with 21 bases between. The CDR3 coding sequence is TGCGCCAGCAGCCTGCGCCAGGGACAACCAGGAACTGAAGCTTTCTTT. The encoded protein is CASSLRQGQPGTEAFF.

This clonotype showed up just a few times. This CDR3 is CSAGPWTDTQYF. CDR3 sequence (DNA): TGCAGTGCGGGGCCGTGGACAGATACGCAGTATTTT. The chain uses TRBV20-1 and TRBJ2-3; weak D call: TRBD1 (5 bases). The germline gives CDR1 DFQATT, CDR2 SNEGSKA (reference sequence). This CDR3 has 12 residues. The V end lost 6 bases, the J end lost 3 bases, and 10 bases lay between the germline ends.

This clonotype was observed a few times. J is TRBJ2-1 and V is TRBV29-1, with D tentatively TRBD2 (6 bases). V was pared by 5 bases and J by 6 bases, with 11 bases between. The CDR3 is made up of 12 amino acids. The germline V gene has CDR1 SQVTM and CDR2 ANQGSEA. The CDR3 nucleotides are TGCAGCGTTCCAGCGGGCTCCAATGAGCAGTTCTTC. Protein: CSVPAGSNEQFF.

The genes are TRBV9 and TRBJ2-3, with D maybe TRBD2 (5 bases). Germline V lookup: CDR1 SGDLS, CDR2 YYNGEE. V lost 4 bases to trimming and J lost 4 bases, with 10 bases between them. This CDR3 spans 13 amino acids. This chain's CDR3 is CASSPLASDTQYF. Here the CDR3 DNA reads TGTGCCAGCAGCCCTCTAGCTTCAGATACGCAGTATTTT.

The chain carries TRBV28 and TRBJ2-1, with TRBD2 matching 7 bases. There are 14 residues in the CDR3. Germline V gene lookup returns CDR1 MDHEN and CDR2 SYDVKM. Trimming removed 7 bases from V and 5 bases from J; junction bases left unmatched: 8. The CDR3 DNA reads as TGTGCCAGCATTCCCGTGGGAGGGAACAATGAGCAGTTCTTC. This sequence encodes CASIPVGGNNEQFF.

This clonotype was recorded at least ten times. The V call is TRBV7-3, the J call TRBJ1-1; D gene unclear. Trimming stripped 5 bases from V and 0 bases from J, with 7 bases between. Per germline, CDR1 SGHTA and CDR2 FQGTGA. CDR3 length: 13 residues. Here the CDR3 reads CASSPAMNTEAFF. As DNA, the CDR3 is TGTGCCAGCAGCCCCGCCATGAACACTGAAGCTTTCTTT.

This chain joins TRBV11-1 and TRBJ2-7; TRBD1 aligns across 10 bases. The germline V gene has CDR1 SGHAT and CDR2 FQDESV (reference sequence). The CDR3 totals 13 residues. The V segment lost 6 bases and the J segment 6 bases; nucleotides outside the gene matches: 5. CDR3 bases: TGTGCCAGCAGACCCGACAGGGGGCTCGAGCAGTACTTC. Protein product: CASRPDRGLEQYF.

This chain uses TRBV11-1 with TRBJ1-2; tentatively, D is TRBD1 (6 bases). Trimming pared 5 bases from V and 2 bases from J, leaving 21 bases between. CDR1 SGHAT and CDR2 FQDESV come from the germline V gene (reference sequence). The CDR3 is made up of 17 amino acids. The CDR3 spells CASSVPTGNPANYGYTF. The CDR3 DNA sequence: TGTGCCAGCAGCGTCCCCACAGGGAACCCAGCCAACTATGGCTACACCTTC.

This clonotype was counted between two and nine times. In nucleotides, the CDR3 is TGTGCCAGCTCCCCGACTAGCGGGGGTAGGTACGAGCAGTACTTC. It yields the protein CASSPTSGGRYEQYF. The chain is built from TRBV18 and TRBJ2-7, with TRBD2 matching 12 bases. V trimming: 6 bases; J trimming: 4 bases; junction bases outside the gene matches: 7. The CDR3 is made up of 15 amino acids. CDR1 KGHSH and CDR2 LQKENI come from the germline V gene.

This chain links TRBV7-9 with TRBJ2-5; tentative D call: TRBD2 (5 bases). The CDR3 consists of 13 residues. V was pared by 4 bases and J by 4 bases, with 10 bases between. CDR1 is SEHNR and CDR2 is FQNEAQ in the germline V gene (reference sequence). The CDR3 reads CASSSEGPETQYF. The CDR3 DNA reads as TGTGCCAGCAGCTCCGAGGGCCCAGAGACCCAGTACTTC.

This rearrangement joins TRBV6-2 or TRBV6-3 to TRBJ1-6; D unclear. V was trimmed by 2 bases and J by 7 bases, leaving 9 bases between them. In germline, CDR1 is MNHEY, CDR2 SVGEGT. CDR3 length: 14 residues. CDR3 sequence: CASSYVTSNSPLHF. In DNA form, the CDR3 reads TGTGCCAGCAGTTACGTGACCTCAAATTCACCCCTCCACTTT.

This clonotype was detected a few times. The chain is built from TRBV29-1 and TRBJ1-1, with 8 bases matching TRBD1. The CDR3 has 14 residues. V shed 6 bases, J shed 1 base, and the junction held 7 bases outside the gene matches. CDR1 is SQVTM, CDR2 ANQGSEA, per germline. CDR3 sequence (DNA): TGCAGCGTCACCCGGGACAGGCAGAACACTGAAGCTTTCTTT. As protein: CSVTRDRQNTEAFF.

The chain recombines TRBV24-1 with TRBJ2-1; no definite D call. CDR1 is KGHDR and CDR2 is SFDVKD in the germline V gene. The CDR3 is 13 amino acids. V was cut by 0 bases and J by 7 bases, with 6 bases left in between. In DNA, the CDR3 is TGTGCCACCAGTGATTTGACCGTAAATGAGCAGTTCTTC. It codes for CATSDLTVNEQFF.

V usage is TRBV5-1 and J usage is TRBJ2-5; TRBD1 matches 7 bases. CDR3 length: 15 residues. V lost 4 bases and J lost 1; bases outside the gene matches: 7. Germline CDR1 is SGHRS and CDR2 is YFSETQ. CDR3 coding DNA: TGCGCCAGCAGCCCGACAGGGATGGGCCAAGAGACCCAGTACTTC. Translation gives CASSPTGMGQETQYF.